The 5 T cell receptor beta chains listed next were all sequenced from one sample in a study of OX40 agonist ivuxolimab in advanced cancers. Measured with immunoSEQ multiplex PCR; TCRdb has only the in-frame clones, and not every one. The data hold 15,000 to 20,000 clones, with 90% observed a single time. Specimen: CD4+ or CD8+ T cells sorted from blood, collected in a trial of the OX40 agonist ivuxolimab. These receptors originate from an adult with an advanced solid tumor such as melanoma, head and neck, liver or kidney cancer.

In its sample, this clone was seen once. The genes are TRBV6-6 and TRBJ2-1, with D unresolved. The CDR3 extends over 12 amino acids. Germline V gives CDR1 MNHNY, CDR2 SVGAGI (reference sequence). Trimming left V 0 bases short and J 7 bases short, with 4 bases between. The CDR3 DNA reads as TGTGCCAGCAGTTACTCTCTGAATGAGCAGTTCTTC. The encoded protein is CASSYSLNEQFF.

The V and J genes are TRBV5-8 and TRBJ1-1; D is perhaps TRBD1 (6 bases). CDR1 SGHTS and CDR2 YDEGEE come from the germline V gene. This CDR3 comprises 14 residues. Trimming removed 2 bases at V and 5 bases at J, with 13 bases between. The CDR3 bases are TGTGCCAGCAGCTTTCGGCGAGGGGGAACTGAAGCTTTCTTT. This codes for CASSFRRGGTEAFF.

The chain is built from TRBV9 and TRBJ2-1; 15 bases line up with TRBD2. This CDR3 is built from 18 residues. Germline V CDR1 and CDR2: SGDLS, YYNGEE. V shed 3 bases and J 1 base; nucleotides not matched to a gene: 5. CDR3 DNA sequence: TGTGCCAGCAGCGCGGGACTAGCGGGAGGAGCATCCTACAATGAGCAGTTCTTC. Its translation is CASSAGLAGGASYNEQFF. Drawing the rest from reference TRBV9 and TRBJ2-1, the complete variable domain is DSGVTQTPKHLITATGQRVTLRCSPRSGDLSVYWYQQSLDQGLQFLIQYYNGEERAKGNILERFSAQQFPDLHSELNLSSLELGDSALYFCASSAGLAGGASYNEQFFGPGTRLTVL.

This sequence joins TRBV15 and TRBJ2-5, with a weak D call TRBD2 (5 bases). The end of the DNA is better explained by TRBJ2-7, so the J call may be wrong. The CDR3 covers 14 residues. Germline-derived CDR1 and CDR2 are LNHNV and YYDKDF (reference sequence). The CDR3 loop is CATSPAGFSYEQYF. The CDR3 coding sequence is TGTGCCACCAGCCCCGCGGGCTTCTCCTACGAGCAGTACTTC.

The rearrangement links TRBV15 to TRBJ1-5, with D perhaps matching TRBD1 (5 bases). The CDR3 contains 14 residues. Germline V gives CDR1 LNHNV, CDR2 YYDKDF (reference sequence). Deletions cut 8 bases from V and 1 base from J, with 12 bases between. CDR3 sequence (DNA): TGTGCCACCTGGAACGGGGGGAGCAATCAGCCCCAGCATTTT. Translated: CATWNGGSNQPQHF.